Listed here is a single T cell receptor beta chain. What it binds is not known. The data derive from a study of STAT5B mutations in CD4+ large granular lymphocyte leukemia. Background on the study: Among healthy donors, a particular HLA allele went with more CDR3 'QG' motifs. Regarding the study as a whole: The CD4+ versus CD8+ T-LGLL clonality difference may reflect limited sample size. Patient CD4-sorted repertoires looked more clonal than healthy CD4+ repertoires, even without putative leukemic clones.

The CDR3 runs 15 residues. CDR1 SGHTS and CDR2 YDEGEE come from the germline V gene. J lost 3 bases, V lost 4 bases, and 7 bases had no gene match. Authors' analysis steps: Productive clonotypes were detectable down to 2.59 x 10-5 frequency. Profiled with immunoSEQ multiplex PCR; TCRdb holds only in-frame clones, not every one. That table is the source of V, J and clone size, and D and trimming were worked out from the DNA. The sample lists under 40,000 clones, about four fifths seen once, with over 2% in the top ten. Sequencing was performed on CD4+ T cells from blood buffy coats. This sequence joins TRBV5-8 and TRBJ1-5, with 7 bases identical to TRBD1. The sequence derives from a human donor in good health. CDR3 loop: CASSMTGILNQPQHF. The CDR3 DNA reads TGTGCCAGCAGCATGACAGGGATTCTCAATCAGCCCCAGCATTTT.